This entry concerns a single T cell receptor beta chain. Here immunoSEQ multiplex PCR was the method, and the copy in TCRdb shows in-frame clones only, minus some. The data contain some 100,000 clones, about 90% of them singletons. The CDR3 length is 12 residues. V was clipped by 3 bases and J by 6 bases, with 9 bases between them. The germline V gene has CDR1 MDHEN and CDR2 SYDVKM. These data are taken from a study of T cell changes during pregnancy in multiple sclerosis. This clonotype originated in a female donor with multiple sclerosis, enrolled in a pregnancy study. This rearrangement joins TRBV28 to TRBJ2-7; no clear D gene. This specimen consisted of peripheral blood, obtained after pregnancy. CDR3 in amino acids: CASSFRDTEQYF. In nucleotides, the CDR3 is TGTGCCAGCAGTTTCCGTGACACCGAGCAGTACTTC.